The rows below give T cell receptor beta chains drawn from one sample of a study of metastatic and nonmetastatic thyroid tumors. TCRdb re-clonotyped the PCR reads through MiXCR. The sample includes 5,500 to 7,000 clones, more than 15% seen only once; the top ten take over 8.5%. The sequenced material came from tumor tissue. The source is a male donor with papillary thyroid cancer or a benign thyroid nodule (not recorded which). Some clones in this sample may be carry-over from other donors' samples. Both conserved end residues are part of each CDR3. Fields, in order: J gene, clone size, V gene, D gene, CDR3 protein, CDR3 DNA. D genes are given only for firm matches. Some rows mark clone size as missing; the rest say once, few, many or name a class of expanded clone.

j_gene: TRBJ2-1
abundance: -
v_gene: TRBV12-3/TRBV12-4
d_gene: -
CDR3aa: CASSLGSGIYNEQFF
CDR3nt: TGTGCCAGCAGTTTAGGGAGTGGGATTTACAATGAGCAGTTCTTC

j_gene: TRBJ1-2
abundance: -
v_gene: TRBV28
d_gene: TRBD1
CDR3aa: CASSGDRGPYGYTF
CDR3nt: TGTGCCAGCAGTGGGGACAGGGGGCCGTATGGCTACACCTTC

j_gene: TRBJ1-2
abundance: medium-sized
v_gene: TRBV19
d_gene: -
CDR3aa: CASSVNNYGYTF
CDR3nt: TGTGCCAGTAGTGTCAATAACTATGGCTACACCTTC

j_gene: TRBJ1-5
abundance: few
v_gene: TRBV28
d_gene: -
CDR3aa: CASSLPGTTSNQPQHF
CDR3nt: TGTGCCAGCAGTTTACCCGGGACAACCAGCAATCAGCCCCAGCATTTT

j_gene: TRBJ2-5
abundance: many
v_gene: TRBV29-1
d_gene: -
CDR3aa: CSVATQSGETQYF
CDR3nt: TGCAGCGTTGCGACCCAGAGCGGAGAGACCCAGTACTTC

j_gene: TRBJ2-3
abundance: many
v_gene: TRBV6-1
d_gene: -
CDR3aa: CASSRASGTDTQYF
CDR3nt: TGTGCCAGCAGTAGGGCTAGCGGCACAGATACGCAGTATTTT

j_gene: TRBJ2-7
abundance: -
v_gene: TRBV12-3/TRBV12-4
d_gene: -
CDR3aa: CASSLSLYEQYF
CDR3nt: TGTGCCAGCAGTCTAAGCCTCTACGAGCAGTACTTC

j_gene: TRBJ2-1
abundance: once
v_gene: TRBV5-1
d_gene: -
CDR3aa: CASSVGASGYNEQLF
CDR3nt: TGCGCCAGCTCGGTAGGAGCTTCCGGGTACAATGAGCAGCTCTTC

j_gene: TRBJ2-7
abundance: -
v_gene: TRBV6-1
d_gene: -
CDR3aa: CASSVSARYEQYF
CDR3nt: TGTGCCAGCAGTGTGAGTGCGAGGTACGAGCAGTACTTC

j_gene: TRBJ1-2
abundance: -
v_gene: TRBV20-1
d_gene: TRBD1
CDR3aa: CSARGQTDGYTF
CDR3nt: TGCAGTGCTAGGGGACAGACCGATGGCTACACCTTC

j_gene: TRBJ2-3
abundance: -
v_gene: TRBV7-2
d_gene: TRBD1
CDR3aa: CASSNPDEDRIVLTDTQYF
CDR3nt: TGTGCCAGCAGCAATCCAGACGAGGACAGGATCGTCTTGACAGATACGCAGTATTTT

j_gene: TRBJ2-1
abundance: medium-sized
v_gene: TRBV11-3
d_gene: -
CDR3aa: CASSTRKEGNEQFF
CDR3nt: TGTGCCAGCAGCACCCGGAAAGAGGGCAATGAGCAGTTCTTC

j_gene: TRBJ2-5
abundance: many
v_gene: TRBV7-9
d_gene: -
CDR3aa: CASSLNGPGTQYF
CDR3nt: TGTGCCAGCAGCTTAAATGGCCCCGGGACCCAGTACTTC

j_gene: TRBJ2-7
abundance: many
v_gene: TRBV13
d_gene: -
CDR3aa: CASSFGGDYEQYF
CDR3nt: TGTGCCAGCAGCTTCGGAGGGGACTACGAGCAGTACTTC

j_gene: TRBJ1-5
abundance: many
v_gene: TRBV29-1
d_gene: TRBD1
CDR3aa: CSVTLGDRFQPQHF
CDR3nt: TGCAGCGTAACCCTGGGGGACAGGTTTCAGCCCCAGCATTTT

j_gene: TRBJ2-7
abundance: -
v_gene: TRBV6-1
d_gene: -
CDR3aa: CASSERGLSSYEQYF
CDR3nt: TGTGCCAGCAGTGAGCGAGGACTCTCTTCCTACGAGCAGTACTTC

j_gene: TRBJ2-3
abundance: many
v_gene: TRBV20-1
d_gene: -
CDR3aa: CSARDGGRTDTQYF
CDR3nt: TGCAGTGCTAGAGATGGGGGCCGCACAGATACGCAGTATTTT

j_gene: TRBJ1-6
abundance: medium-sized
v_gene: TRBV20-1
d_gene: -
CDR3aa: CSAPNFGASSPLHF
CDR3nt: TGCAGTGCCCCAAATTTTGGGGCATCTTCACCCCTCCACTTT

j_gene: TRBJ2-1
abundance: many
v_gene: TRBV7-2
d_gene: TRBD2
CDR3aa: CASSGGLAGNEQFF
CDR3nt: TGTGCCAGCAGCGGTGGACTAGCGGGAAATGAGCAGTTCTTC

j_gene: TRBJ2-6
abundance: -
v_gene: TRBV19
d_gene: -
CDR3aa: CASEDGASGANVLTF
CDR3nt: TGTGCCAGTGAGGACGGGGCCTCTGGGGCCAACGTCCTGACTTTC

j_gene: TRBJ1-1
abundance: -
v_gene: TRBV12-3/TRBV12-4
d_gene: -
CDR3aa: CASSRPGPGNTEAFF
CDR3nt: TGTGCCAGCAGTCGCCCGGGACCGGGTAACACTGAAGCTTTCTTT

j_gene: TRBJ1-6
abundance: few
v_gene: TRBV7-2
d_gene: -
CDR3aa: CASSMAQGSPLHF
CDR3nt: TGTGCCAGCAGCATGGCCCAAGGATCACCCCTCCACTTT

j_gene: TRBJ2-6
abundance: -
v_gene: TRBV9
d_gene: -
CDR3aa: CAISVAGRGSGANVLTF
CDR3nt: TGTGCCATCAGCGTAGCTGGTAGGGGGTCTGGGGCCAACGTCCTGACTTTC

j_gene: TRBJ1-5
abundance: many
v_gene: TRBV4-1
d_gene: -
CDR3aa: CASSQEDNQPQHF
CDR3nt: TGCGCCAGCAGCCAAGAGGATAATCAGCCCCAGCATTTT

j_gene: TRBJ2-5
abundance: many
v_gene: TRBV5-1
d_gene: TRBD1
CDR3aa: CASSLGGRGRRETQYF
CDR3nt: TGCGCCAGCAGCTTAGGGGGCAGGGGGCGTCGGGAGACCCAGTACTTC

j_gene: TRBJ2-3
abundance: once
v_gene: TRBV20-1
d_gene: TRBD2
CDR3aa: CSAPTGSGGTDTQYF
CDR3nt: TGCAGTGCTCCTACCGGGAGCGGGGGCACAGATACGCAGTATTTT

j_gene: TRBJ2-5
abundance: -
v_gene: TRBV28
d_gene: TRBD2
CDR3aa: CASSFSSGIETQYF
CDR3nt: TGTGCCAGCAGTTTCTCTAGCGGGATTGAGACCCAGTACTTC

j_gene: TRBJ2-2
abundance: few
v_gene: TRBV6-5
d_gene: -
CDR3aa: CASSYSPNTGELFF
CDR3nt: TGTGCCAGCAGTTACTCGCCGAACACTGGGGAGCTGTTTTTT

j_gene: TRBJ2-1
abundance: many
v_gene: TRBV3-1
d_gene: TRBD2
CDR3aa: CASSQEAGGLVHEQFF
CDR3nt: TGTGCCAGCAGCCAAGAAGCGGGGGGCCTCGTCCATGAGCAGTTCTTC

j_gene: TRBJ2-7
abundance: medium-sized
v_gene: TRBV5-1
d_gene: -
CDR3aa: CASSLSGVLSYEQYF
CDR3nt: TGCGCCAGCAGCTTGAGTGGGGTCCTTTCCTACGAGCAGTACTTC

j_gene: TRBJ1-2
abundance: -
v_gene: TRBV5-1
d_gene: -
CDR3aa: CANKGMSNYGYTF
CDR3nt: TGCGCCAATAAAGGAATGTCTAACTATGGCTACACCTTC

j_gene: TRBJ2-3
abundance: many
v_gene: TRBV7-8
d_gene: TRBD2
CDR3aa: CASSLGPAGAYDTQYF
CDR3nt: TGTGCCAGCAGCTTAGGTCCAGCGGGGGCTTATGATACGCAGTATTTT

j_gene: TRBJ2-7
abundance: medium-sized
v_gene: TRBV4-1
d_gene: TRBD2
CDR3aa: CASSPGGAGGDEQYF
CDR3nt: TGCGCCAGCAGCCCCGGGGGGGCGGGAGGAGACGAGCAGTACTTC

j_gene: TRBJ1-6
abundance: -
v_gene: TRBV30
d_gene: TRBD1
CDR3aa: CAWRAGTGNSPLHF
CDR3nt: TGTGCCTGGAGAGCCGGGACAGGGAATTCACCCCTCCACTTT

j_gene: TRBJ2-2
abundance: few
v_gene: TRBV20-1
d_gene: TRBD2
CDR3aa: CSAREPSGDTGELFF
CDR3nt: TGCAGTGCTAGAGAACCTAGCGGGGACACCGGGGAGCTGTTTTTT

j_gene: TRBJ2-1
abundance: few
v_gene: TRBV2
d_gene: TRBD2
CDR3aa: CASSGSSGRSERFF
CDR3nt: TGTGCCAGCTCAGGATCTAGCGGGAGAAGTGAGCGGTTCTTC

j_gene: TRBJ1-5
abundance: few
v_gene: TRBV28
d_gene: -
CDR3aa: CASSLLDCTFYQPQHF
CDR3nt: TGTGCCAGCAGTTTACTGGATTGTACTTTTTATCAGCCCCAGCATTTT

j_gene: TRBJ1-6
abundance: medium-sized
v_gene: TRBV6-1
d_gene: -
CDR3aa: CASRASQGYNSPLHF
CDR3nt: TGTGCCAGCAGAGCCTCACAGGGCTATAATTCACCCCTCCACTTT

j_gene: TRBJ2-7
abundance: medium-sized
v_gene: TRBV7-9
d_gene: -
CDR3aa: CASSLREGNEQYF
CDR3nt: TGTGCCAGCAGCTTACGTGAGGGGAACGAGCAGTACTTC

j_gene: TRBJ1-1
abundance: many
v_gene: TRBV4-3
d_gene: -
CDR3aa: CASSQGQTMNTEAFF
CDR3nt: TGCGCCAGCAGCCAGGGACAAACCATGAACACTGAAGCTTTCTTT

j_gene: TRBJ2-2
abundance: -
v_gene: TRBV20-1
d_gene: TRBD2
CDR3aa: CSAVRSGGQAGERTGELFF
CDR3nt: TGCAGTGCCGTCCGTTCCGGGGGCCAAGCGGGAGAAAGAACCGGGGAGCTGTTTTTT

j_gene: TRBJ2-3
abundance: many
v_gene: TRBV20-1
d_gene: -
CDR3aa: CSADTGTSGAQGDTQYF
CDR3nt: TGCAGTGCCGACACCGGGACTAGTGGGGCACAGGGGGATACGCAGTATTTT

j_gene: TRBJ2-1
abundance: -
v_gene: TRBV19
d_gene: -
CDR3aa: CASSIAGEYNEQFF
CDR3nt: TGTGCCAGTAGTATAGCGGGGGAGTACAATGAGCAGTTCTTC

j_gene: TRBJ1-2
abundance: many
v_gene: TRBV5-4
d_gene: -
CDR3aa: CASSPESNYGYTF
CDR3nt: TGTGCCAGCAGCCCCGAGTCTAACTATGGCTACACCTTC

j_gene: TRBJ2-7
abundance: medium-sized
v_gene: TRBV11-2
d_gene: -
CDR3aa: CASSSVVDYEQYF
CDR3nt: TGTGCCAGCAGCTCCGTCGTCGACTACGAGCAGTACTTC

j_gene: TRBJ2-2
abundance: medium-sized
v_gene: TRBV27
d_gene: -
CDR3aa: CASSLRGNQAGELFF
CDR3nt: TGTGCCAGCAGTTTACGGGGGAATCAGGCCGGGGAGCTGTTTTTT

j_gene: TRBJ2-1
abundance: many
v_gene: TRBV6-1
d_gene: -
CDR3aa: CASSEFLAGNNNEQFF
CDR3nt: TGTGCCAGCAGTGAATTTCTGGCGGGTAACAACAATGAGCAGTTCTTC

j_gene: TRBJ2-3
abundance: medium-sized
v_gene: TRBV12-3/TRBV12-4
d_gene: -
CDR3aa: CASSLKGADTQYF
CDR3nt: TGTGCCAGCAGTTTAAAGGGGGCAGATACGCAGTATTTT

j_gene: TRBJ1-1
abundance: medium-sized
v_gene: TRBV6-2/TRBV6-3
d_gene: -
CDR3aa: CASSYSQQRRAFF
CDR3nt: TGTGCCAGCAGTTACTCGCAGCAACGGCGGGCTTTCTTT

j_gene: TRBJ2-5
abundance: many
v_gene: TRBV20-1
d_gene: TRBD2
CDR3aa: CSARDDSGRAETQYF
CDR3nt: TGCAGTGCTAGAGATGATAGCGGGAGGGCGGAGACCCAGTACTTC